The 20 T cell receptor beta chains given below trace back to one sample, sequenced in a study of CD8 T cells in Susac syndrome (dated by TCRdb to between 2018 and 2021). The library was made by the immunoSEQ multiplex PCR assay. RNA was extracted using the RNeasy kit, and about 0.45 to 1 ug of the RNA was reverse transcribed with random hexamers. The raw public data were reprocessed by TCRdb itself: fastp quality trimming at Q25, MiXCR clonotype calling, in-frame beta chains only. Rows are unified per CDR3 protein, each entry keeping the most common DNA and genes. The sample table holds about 150,000 distinct CDR3 sequences, of which approximately 94% were seen once. Roughly 0.083% of the sample is held by the ten biggest clonotypes. Sequenced material: CD4+ T cells from PBMCs. The source of these receptors is a human donor in good health.

The chain combines TRBV20-1 with TRBJ1-1, with 7 nucleotides matching TRBD1. J was trimmed by 0 bases and V by 6 bases; bases with no gene match: 10. This CDR3 contains 15 residues. Germline lookup yields CDR1 DFQATT and CDR2 SNEGSKA (reference sequence). CDR3: CSANPTGRMNTEAFF. The CDR3 DNA follows: TGCAGTGCCAACCCGACAGGGAGGATGAACACTGAAGCTTTCTTT.

The rearrangement uses TRBV6-5 and TRBJ1-2, with D possibly TRBD1 on 6 matching bases. Trimming cost V 6 bases and J 4 bases, with 12 bases left between them. Germline CDR1 MNHEY, CDR2 SVGAGI. This CDR3 is 13 amino acids long. The CDR3, as DNA: TGTGCCAGCAGCCCCCAGGGGACCTATGGCTACACCTTC. This sequence encodes CASSPQGTYGYTF.

The chain joins TRBV6-5 to TRBJ1-1; tentative D call: TRBD1 (5 bases). The CDR3 contains 14 residues. CDR1 and CDR2 from the germline V gene are MNHEY and SVGAGI. V lost 2 bases and J 1 base, leaving 8 bases between the germline ends. Here the CDR3 DNA reads TGTGCCAGCAGTTACGGGACTCCGAACACTGAAGCTTTCTTT. Translated, it gives CASSYGTPNTEAFF.

DNA for the CDR3: TGTGCCATCAGTGGACAGGGGGCGAACATTCAGTACTTC. This codes for CAISGQGANIQYF. This sequence joins TRBV10-3 and TRBJ2-4; 10 bases are shared with TRBD1. CDR1 is ENHRY and CDR2 is SYGVKD in the germline V gene. The CDR3 extends over 13 amino acids. J was trimmed by 7 bases and V by 4 bases; bases with no gene match: 1.

The chain employs TRBV12-3 or TRBV12-4 and TRBJ1-1; a possible D gene is TRBD1 (5 bases). With 5 bases removed from V and 3 bases from J, the gap between germline ends came to 10 bases. CDR3 length: 13 residues. The CDR3 region has the DNA TGTGCCAGCAGTCCTGGACACGACACTGAAGCTTTCTTT. Protein: CASSPGHDTEAFF.

The V and J genes are TRBV24-1 and TRBJ2-1, with D unresolved. The V and J ends lost 12 bases and 9 bases respectively, with 29 bases between them. Germline V gene data show CDR1 as KGHDR and CDR2 as SFDVKD. The CDR3 contains 16 residues. The CDR3 nucleotides are TGTGCCTCATCCGCACCGGCTACTGGCAAGGGCGGTGAGCAGTTCTTC. It yields the protein CASSAPATGKGGEQFF.

CDR3 region: CSVEDPASGRIDEQYF. CDR3 coding DNA: TGCAGCGTTGAAGATCCAGCTAGCGGGAGAATTGACGAGCAGTACTTC. The V gene is TRBV29-1, the J gene TRBJ2-7, with TRBD2 matching over 10 bases. Germline-derived CDR1 and CDR2 are SQVTM and ANQGSEA. The junction had 10 bases not matched to a gene; V was cut back by 0 bases and J by 5 bases. The CDR3 is 16 amino acids.

The rearrangement joins TRBV12-3 or TRBV12-4 to TRBJ1-3, with unresolved D. The CDR3 length is 13 residues. The V gene lost 5 bases and the J gene lost 0 bases, with 5 bases spanning the gap. The CDR3 spells CASSQVSGNTIYF. The CDR3 DNA follows: TGTGCCAGCAGTCAGGTCTCTGGAAACACCATATATTTT.

V usage is TRBV18 and J usage is TRBJ1-4, with D unclear. CDR1 is KGHSH, CDR2 LQKENI, per germline. The CDR3 extends over 14 amino acids. The V gene lost 0 bases and the J gene lost 9 bases, with 11 bases spanning the gap. In DNA, the CDR3 is TGTGCCAGCTCACCACCGGGCGCCGATCAAAAACTGTTTTTT. Translating gives CASSPPGADQKLFF.

This sequence joins TRBV18 and TRBJ2-7, with TRBD1 matching over 7 bases. The CDR3 has 15 residues. The V and J ends lost 2 bases and 2 bases, in that order; junction bases with no gene match: 6. CDR1 is KGHSH, CDR2 LQKENI, per germline. CDR3 sequence reads: CASSPIRQGAYEQYF. The DNA for the CDR3 is TGTGCCAGCTCACCAATACGGCAGGGGGCCTACGAGCAGTACTTC.

This clonotype came up a few times. The CDR3 DNA sequence: TGTGCCAGCAGTTTGAACACAGATACGCAGTATTTT. Its translation: CASSLNTDTQYF. V is TRBV6-5 and J is TRBJ2-3; D gene unclear. Trimming pared 4 bases from V and 2 bases from J, leaving 4 bases between. There are 12 residues in the CDR3. The germline V gene encodes CDR1 MNHEY and CDR2 SVGAGI.

About this clonotype itself: One end of the junction does not line up with germline, which may come from a read error. This rearrangement joins TRBV12-3 or TRBV12-4 to TRBJ2-7, with TRBD1 matching over 7 bases. The CDR3 is 12 amino acids. This chain's CDR3 is CASSLGQDALDF. The CDR3 DNA reads as TGTGCCAGCAGTCTCGGACAGGATGCCCTAGACTTC.

The chain employs TRBV29-1 and TRBJ2-3; 9 bases fit TRBD1. Germline-derived CDR1 and CDR2 are SQVTM and ANQGSEA. The length of the CDR3 is 15 residues. V trimming: 7 bases; J trimming: 4 bases; junction bases outside the gene matches: 12. The CDR3 region is CSAQDRGAPPDTQYF. Here the CDR3 DNA reads TGCAGCGCCCAGGACAGGGGCGCCCCCCCAGATACGCAGTATTTT.

The chain combines TRBV5-6 with TRBJ2-1, with a weak D call TRBD2 (7 bases). Trimming stripped 6 bases from V and 4 bases from J, with 23 bases between. Germline values: CDR1 SGHDT, CDR2 YYEEEE. The CDR3 loop spans 17 amino acids. This CDR3 is CASTNEGGQAYYNEQFF. CDR3 DNA: TGTGCCAGCACCAATGAGGGGGGGCAGGCGTATTACAATGAGCAGTTCTTC.

The chain couples TRBV5-4 to TRBJ2-5; TRBD2 is a possible D gene (6 bases). The CDR3 runs to 16 residues. Germline-derived CDR1 and CDR2 are SGHNT and YYREEE (reference sequence). The V end was cut by 4 bases, the J end by 1 base, with 17 bases between. The CDR3 coding sequence is TGTGCCAGCAGCCCGGCCCGGGCGGGACGCCAAGAGACCCAGTACTTC. It is translated as CASSPARAGRQETQYF.

J is TRBJ2-1 and V is TRBV18; maybe TRBD2 (5 bases). This CDR3 region has 15 residues. Germline CDR1 reads KGHSH; CDR2 reads LQKENI. V was shortened by 3 bases and J by 0 bases, with 9 bases between the two germline ends. The CDR3 DNA sequence: TGTGCCAGCTCACCTAGCGCCAGCTCCTACAATGAGCAGTTCTTC. Its translation is CASSPSASSYNEQFF.

The genes are TRBV27 and TRBJ2-5; 8 bases line up with TRBD1. J was trimmed by 4 bases and V by 5 bases; bases with no gene match: 3. This CDR3 has 13 amino acids. Germline assignment: CDR1 MNHEY and CDR2 SMNVEV (reference sequence). The CDR3 protein is CASSLRGRETQYF. DNA for the CDR3: TGTGCCAGCAGTCTCAGGGGGCGAGAGACCCAGTACTTC.

The gene calls are TRBV9 and TRBJ2-5, with TRBD2 matching over 11 bases. Trimming removed 4 bases from V and 7 bases from J; junction bases left unmatched: 12. Germline values: CDR1 SGDLS, CDR2 YYNGEE. The CDR3 has 16 residues. The CDR3 DNA reads as TGTGCCAGCAGCCCTATAGGGACTAGCGGTAGACTGACCCAGTACTTC. It translates to CASSPIGTSGRLTQYF.

The V gene is TRBV30, the J gene TRBJ2-3; D perhaps matches TRBD1 (7 bases). This CDR3 is 15 amino acids long. V lost 2 bases and J lost 4, with 16 bases in between. Germline-derived CDR1 and CDR2 are GTSNPN and SVGIG (reference sequence). DNA of the CDR3: TGTGCCTGGAGTACCGGAGGGACAGTCCCAGATACGCAGTATTTT. Translated: CAWSTGGTVPDTQYF.

The chain employs TRBV5-1 and TRBJ2-7, with 8 bases that match TRBD2. CDR1 is SGHRS, CDR2 YFSETQ, per germline. Unmatched junction bases numbered 8, after V lost 3 bases and J lost 0 bases. The CDR3 loop spans 16 amino acids. The CDR3 DNA sequence: TGCGCCAGCAGCTCGGGGGGGACACTGAGCTCCTACGAGCAGTACTTC. Its translation is CASSSGGTLSSYEQYF.